The entry below gives a single T cell receptor beta chain sequence along with its context. The source of the sample is a study of early T cells in non-severe SARS-CoV-2 infection. Turning to the study itself: It was bulk RNA from unsorted whole blood that was sequenced, and the chains were unpaired.

The CDR3 length is 16 residues. The V and J ends lost 0 bases and 2 bases, in that order; junction bases with no gene match: 5. CDR1 and CDR2 from the germline V gene are MNHNS and SASEGT. TCRdb analysed the 5' RACE reads with MiXCR anew, one entry per CDR3 protein. The repertoire holds about 19,000 distinct CDR3 sequences, with 4% to 5.5% as singletons. The clonotype comes from an adult who was a healthcare worker with PCR-confirmed SARS-CoV-2 infection or an uninfected control (not recorded which). The chain is built from TRBV6-1 and TRBJ2-7; 9 bases are a match to TRBD2. The sequenced material came from whole blood. CDR3 DNA sequence: TGTGCCAGCAGTGAAGCGCGGGCTAGCGGGACCTACGAGCAGTACTTC. Translation gives CASSEARASGTYEQYF.